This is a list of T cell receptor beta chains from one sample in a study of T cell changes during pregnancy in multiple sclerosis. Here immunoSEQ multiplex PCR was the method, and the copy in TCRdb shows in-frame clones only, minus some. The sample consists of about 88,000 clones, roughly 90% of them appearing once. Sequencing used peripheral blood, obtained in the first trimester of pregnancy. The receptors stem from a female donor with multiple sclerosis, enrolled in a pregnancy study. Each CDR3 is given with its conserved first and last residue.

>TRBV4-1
CASSHIADYYGYTF
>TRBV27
CASSISGTGGSGANVLTF
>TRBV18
CASSPLPDRTYEQYF
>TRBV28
CASSEPSYEQYF
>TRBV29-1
CSVQNIFGYTF
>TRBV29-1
CSVSGQGSGGYTF
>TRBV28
CASRRWYEQYF
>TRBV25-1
CASSETGTTNEKLFF
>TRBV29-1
CSADRGNTIYF
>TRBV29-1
CSVDRQGAGGYTF
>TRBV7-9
CASSPSWTGINEKLFF
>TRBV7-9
CASSPNEKLFF
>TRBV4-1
CASSQEHRVSEAFF
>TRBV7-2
CASSPRESETQYF
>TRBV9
CASSVGPKSGGYTF
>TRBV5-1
CASSLVDRGGNQPQHF
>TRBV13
CASSLALADSYEQYF
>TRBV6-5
CASSYGAASYEQYF
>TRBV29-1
CSVEGAITSYGYTF
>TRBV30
CAWKAPSTGGTEAFF
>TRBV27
CASSRESGETQYF
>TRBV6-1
CASSEIRDRVYEQFF
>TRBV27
CASSFGTGTEAFF
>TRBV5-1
CASSSTFGANVLTF
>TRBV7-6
CASSPGGLTETQYF
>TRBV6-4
CASSDGTSGRGSEQFF
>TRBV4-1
CASSQVAEKLFF
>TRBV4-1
CASSPIGQGNEKLFF
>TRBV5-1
CASSPTSVSGAYEQYF
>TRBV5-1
CASTPGTGVGHTQYF
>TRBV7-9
CASRGAAENTIYF
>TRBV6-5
CASSYWVRSTGNEQFF
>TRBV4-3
CASSQEGGQNNQPQHF
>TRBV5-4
CASSLAGYSGNTIYF
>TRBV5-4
CASSADSSYNEQFF
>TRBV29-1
CSVVYSYEQYF
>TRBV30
CAWSVTSGDVEFF
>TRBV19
CASQLGSNTEAFF
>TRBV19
CASKGTGVYEQYF
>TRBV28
CASSNRTSGRTYEQYF
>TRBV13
CASSPTGLTTGELFF
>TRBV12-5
CASGLGTGQQEQYF
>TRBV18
CASSPPLGREDYGYTF
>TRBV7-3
CASSPTGGTEAFF
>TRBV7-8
CASSRGRGQETQYF
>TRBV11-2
CASSLDTGPRNEQFF
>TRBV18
CASSPLAGAITGELFF
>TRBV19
CASSFLPGQPYEQYF
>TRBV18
CASSPPGLAGGLYQETQYF
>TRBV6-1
CASSAIFPGRPSRFGELFF